The clone carrying this T cell receptor beta chain was picked up many times. Its antigen is still unknown. This record belongs to a study of regulatory T cells in long-lasting Graves disease. About the research overall: To qualify as persistent, Graves' disease required over 5 years of antithyroid drugs with positive TSH receptor antibodies. Study findings and constraints: A limited number of samples was an acknowledged limitation.

Combining iRepertoire HTBI primers with Arm-PCR of CDR3 regions, the authors built TCR beta libraries. TCRdb reprocessed the multiplex PCR reads via MiXCR and lists one record per CDR3 protein. The data show under 500,000 distinct CDR3 sequences, roughly 20% seen once. Indicated time point: persistent/refractory GD, antithyroid drugs over 5 years with positive TRAb. PBMCs were the source of the RNA used for TCR sequencing. Germline-derived CDR1 and CDR2 are SNHLY and FYNNEI. The CDR3 covers 13 residues. V lost 8 bases and J lost 5; bases outside the gene matches: 8. The sequencing used peripheral blood mononuclear cells (PBMCs), collected when the disease was refractory, from a patient treated with antithyroid drugs. The receptor was isolated from a female donor with Graves disease. The V call is TRBV2, the J call TRBJ1-2, with TRBD1 matching 7 bases. CDR3: CASLTGVGYGYTF. Here the CDR3 DNA reads TGTGCCAGCCTTACAGGGGTTGGGTATGGCTACACCTTC.